The 32 T cell receptor beta chains below all came from one sample that was sequenced in a study of blood T cells in healthy people across ages. PCR was performed a second time for about 7 to 12 cycles using a sample-barcoded 5' primer and a J-beta primer mix. TCRdb processed the 5' RACE reads anew with MiXCR; each CDR3 protein has one entry. In the table there are about 1.1 million distinct CDR3 sequences, 35% to 45% of which are singletons. Sequencing was done on a sample of blood. All receptors come from a man between 18 and 29 years old in good health.

The chain couples TRBV7-2 to TRBJ2-3, with 9 positions matching TRBD2. Per germline, CDR1 SGHTA and CDR2 FQGNSA. CDR3 length: 16 residues. V gave up 4 bases and J gave up 6 bases; unmatched junction bases: 11. The chain's CDR3 is CASSSVVAGAFDTQYF. CDR3 coding DNA: TGTGCCAGCAGCTCGGTGGTAGCGGGGGCTTTCGATACGCAGTATTTT.

The chain uses TRBV5-1 and TRBJ1-1; 7 nucleotides match TRBD1. The germline gives CDR1 SGHRS, CDR2 YFSETQ. CDR3 size: 16 residues. V dropped 4 bases and J dropped 5; count of bases not matched to a gene: 14. CDR3 in amino acids: CASSPRRAGTVTEAFF. The CDR3, as DNA: TGCGCCAGCAGCCCCAGACGAGCCGGGACAGTTACTGAAGCTTTCTTT.

The rearrangement links TRBV14 to TRBJ1-2; D is unresolved. Trimming took 4 bases from V and 7 from J, leaving 22 bases between them. The CDR3 extends over 16 amino acids. Germline CDR1 SGHDN, CDR2 FVKESK. Here the CDR3 DNA reads TGTGCCAGCAGCCCCCTTGGGTCACCGTCGAGCTGTGGCTACACCTTC. Translating it yields CASSPLGSPSSCGYTF.

J is TRBJ2-3 and V is TRBV30; TRBD2 is a possible D gene (7 bases). The CDR3 runs 15 residues. V was shortened by 4 bases and J by 6 bases, with 20 bases between the two germline ends. Germline CDR1 and CDR2: GTSNPN and SVGIG (reference sequence). Here the CDR3 reads CAWNGGRGVADTQYF. CDR3 coding DNA: TGTGCCTGGAACGGGGGGCGGGGAGTGGCGGATACGCAGTATTTT.

The chain joins TRBV7-3 to TRBJ2-1; D ambiguous. Germline V gene lookup returns CDR1 SGHTA and CDR2 FQGTGA. V was cut by 5 bases and J by 10 bases, with 18 bases left in between. The CDR3 has 14 residues. CDR3 region: CASSPSIHPTEQFF. The CDR3 DNA follows: TGTGCCAGCAGCCCATCGATCCATCCGACGGAGCAGTTCTTC. The variable domain in full, completed from reference TRBV7-3 and TRBJ2-1, reads GAGVSQTPSNKVTEKGKYVELRCDPISGHTALYWYRQSLGQGPEFLIYFQGTGAADDSGLPNDRFFAVRPEGSVSTLKIQRTERGDSAVYLCASSPSIHPTEQFFGPGTRLTVL.

The chain combines TRBV7-8 with TRBJ1-2; the match to TRBD1 covers 7 bases. J was trimmed by 1 base and V by 2 bases; bases with no gene match: 7. The CDR3 has 16 amino acids. Germline V gene data show CDR1 as SGHVS and CDR2 as FQNEAQ. The CDR3 DNA is TGTGCCAGCAGCTTATTCGGTCCAGGGGGTAACTATGGCTACACCTTC. This codes for CASSLFGPGGNYGYTF. Using reference TRBV7-8 and TRBJ1-2 for the parts outside the CDR3, the full variable domain is GAGVSQSPRYKVAKRGQDVALRCDPISGHVSLFWYQQALGQGPEFLTYFQNEAQLDKSGLPSDRFFAERPEGSVSTLKIQRTQQEDSAVYLCASSLFGPGGNYGYTFGSGTRLTVV.

The chain employs TRBV9 and TRBJ1-1; D remains unclear. V gave up 0 bases and J gave up 3 bases, with 12 bases separating them. This CDR3 has 15 residues. The germline V gene encodes CDR1 SGDLS and CDR2 YYNGEE. The DNA for the CDR3 is TGTGCCAGCAGCGTAGACGCCGGACGGGACACTGAAGCTTTCTTT. This codes for CASSVDAGRDTEAFF.

Ten or more counts support this clonotype. The chain employs TRBV20-1 and TRBJ1-5; D is unresolved. V was clipped by 0 bases and J by 0 bases, with 9 bases between them. This CDR3 spans 15 amino acids. Germline CDR1 is DFQATT and CDR2 is SNEGSKA (reference sequence). CDR3 sequence: CSARDGSYSNQPQHF. CDR3 DNA sequence: TGCAGTGCTAGAGATGGGAGTTATAGCAATCAGCCCCAGCATTTT.

The chain employs TRBV10-3 and TRBJ2-1, with D possibly TRBD1 on 5 matching bases. Germline-derived CDR1 and CDR2 are ENHRY and SYGVKD. This CDR3 spans 12 amino acids. Trimming took 4 bases from V and 8 from J, leaving 9 bases between them. In DNA form, the CDR3 reads TGTGCCATCAGTGCCTGGGGCGATGAGCAGTTCTTC. It yields the protein CAISAWGDEQFF.

The chain's CDR3 is CASSPRSSGQGSLSFQDGYTF. The CDR3 DNA sequence: TGTGCCAGCAGCCCTAGGTCATCCGGACAGGGAAGTTTATCCTTTCAGGATGGCTACACCTTC. The chain is built from TRBV11-1 and TRBJ1-2; 8 bases fit TRBD1. CDR3 length: 21 amino acids. The trim removed 5 bases at V and 6 bases at J, leaving 29 bases unmatched. Germline loops: CDR1 SGHAT, CDR2 FQDESV (reference sequence). Full variable domain (missing parts from reference TRBV11-1 and TRBJ1-2): EAEVAQSPRYKITEKSQAVAFWCDPISGHATLYWYRQILGQGPELLVQFQDESVVDDSQLPKDRFSAERLKGVDSTLKIQPAELGDSAMYLCASSPRSSGQGSLSFQDGYTFGSGTRLTVV.

A few counts support this clonotype. The chain uses TRBV3-1 and TRBJ1-2; D is uncertain. CDR3 size: 14 residues. Trimming removed 0 bases from V and 10 bases from J, with 15 bases in between. CDR1 and CDR2 from the germline V gene are LGHDT and YNNKEL (reference sequence). CDR3 amino acids: CASSQDSQAVNYTF. CDR3 bases: TGTGCCAGCAGCCAAGATAGTCAGGCGGTTAACTACACCTTC.

The chain employs TRBV29-1 and TRBJ2-5, with a possible D match to TRBD1 (6 bases). The CDR3 is 13 amino acids. V was trimmed by 5 bases and J by 2 bases, leaving 12 bases between them. Germline CDR1 is SQVTM and CDR2 is ANQGSEA. The CDR3, as DNA: TGCAGCGTTTCCCGACAGGTTCAAGAGACCCAGTACTTC. This sequence encodes CSVSRQVQETQYF. Combining the CDR3 with reference TRBV29-1 and TRBJ2-5 gives the whole variable domain SAVISQKPSRDICQRGTSLTIQCQVDSQVTMMFWYRQQPGQSLTLIATANQGSEATYESGFVIDKFPISRPNLTFSTLTVSNMSPEDSSIYLCSVSRQVQETQYFGPGTRLLVL.

The chain couples TRBV20-1 to TRBJ2-3; 7 bases are a match to TRBD2. The germline V gene has CDR1 DFQATT and CDR2 SNEGSKA (reference sequence). This CDR3 is 15 amino acids long. V shed 5 bases and J 6 bases; nucleotides not matched to a gene: 14. DNA for the CDR3: TGCAGTGCTGCCACCGGGACTATCATAGGGGATACGCAGTATTTT. This encodes CSAATGTIIGDTQYF.

This clonotype was seen a few times. The chain employs TRBV10-3 and TRBJ2-7; 7 bases fit TRBD2. With 6 bases clipped from V and 1 base from J, the junction kept 3 bases outside the gene matches. Germline V gene data show CDR1 as ENHRY and CDR2 as SYGVKD. This CDR3 spans 13 amino acids. DNA for the CDR3: TGTGCCATCAGCGCGGGAGAATCCTACGAGCAGTACTTC. Translating gives CAISAGESYEQYF.

The rearrangement links TRBV12-3 or TRBV12-4 to TRBJ1-6, with a possible D match to TRBD1 (6 bases). The V and J ends lost 5 bases and 9 bases respectively, with 11 bases between them. The CDR3 runs 13 residues. Here the CDR3 reads CASSPQTGSPLHF. The DNA for the CDR3 is TGTGCCAGCAGTCCCCAGACAGGTTCACCCCTCCACTTT.

This clonotype was found a few times. The chain has TRBV7-9 and TRBJ1-2; D is uncertain. Trimming stripped 0 bases from V and 4 bases from J, with 12 bases between. This CDR3 region has 15 residues. The germline gives CDR1 SEHNR, CDR2 FQNEAQ (reference sequence). CDR3 region: CASSLAGDALYGYTF. The CDR3 region has the DNA TGTGCCAGCAGCTTAGCAGGTGACGCTCTCTATGGCTACACCTTC.

This clonotype was seen more than once but under ten times. This chain uses TRBV3-1 with TRBJ1-1, with a possible D match to TRBD1 (5 bases). Looked up from germline, CDR1 is LGHDT and CDR2 is YNNKEL (reference sequence). The ends were cut back, 3 bases at V and 2 bases at J, with 7 bases in the middle. The CDR3 runs 13 residues. CDR3 DNA: TGTGCCAGCAGCCACAGGGTAAACACTGAAGCTTTCTTT. Translation: CASSHRVNTEAFF. The full variable domain, with the rest looked up from reference TRBV3-1 and TRBJ1-1, is DTAVSQTPKYLVTQMGNDKSIKCEQNLGHDTMYWYKQDSKKFLKIMFSYNNKELIINETVPNRFSPKSPDKAHLNLHINSLELGDSAVYFCASSHRVNTEAFFGQGTRLTVV.

This clonotype was observed a handful of times. CDR3 DNA: TGTGCCAGCAGCCACCGGGCCCTTAATGAAAAACTGTTTTTT. Translation: CASSHRALNEKLFF. The chain carries TRBV6-6 and TRBJ1-4; D is unclear. Germline-derived CDR1 and CDR2 are MNHNY and SVGAGI (reference sequence). CDR3 length: 14 residues. V lost 6 bases and J lost 4, with 12 bases in between.

This clonotype occurred a few times. This rearrangement joins TRBV7-9 to TRBJ2-5; 8 bases line up with TRBD1. The end of the DNA is better explained by TRBJ2-7, so the J call may be wrong. Germline V gene lookup returns CDR1 SEHNR and CDR2 FQNEAQ (reference sequence). CDR3 length equals 13 residues. CDR3 nucleotide sequence: TGTGCCAGCAGCCGGGACAGGCTGAACGAGCAGTACTTC. Its translation: CASSRDRLNEQYF.

The chain combines TRBV6-2 or TRBV6-3 with TRBJ1-6; 9 bases line up with TRBD1. The junction had 15 bases not matched to a gene; V was cut back by 6 bases and J by 9 bases. Germline V lookup: CDR1 MNHEY, CDR2 SVGEGT. The CDR3 totals 17 residues. CDR3 bases: TGTGCCAGCAGCCTCCCCAGGACAGGGGTAAAACGTTCACCCCTCCACTTT. Translation gives CASSLPRTGVKRSPLHF.

This clonotype was detected only a few times. The chain joins TRBV20-1 to TRBJ1-2; D gene unclear. CDR1 and CDR2 from the germline V gene are DFQATT and SNEGSKA (reference sequence). The CDR3 length is 12 residues. As DNA, the CDR3 is TGCAGCCCCCAGGAGGGCAGCTATGGCTACACCTTC. Its protein is CSPQEGSYGYTF.

This clonotype has only one observation. The J gene is TRBJ2-3, the V gene TRBV27; a possible D gene is TRBD2 (6 bases). The CDR3 length is 15 residues. V was clipped by 7 bases and J by 2 bases, with 16 bases between them. The germline gives CDR1 MNHEY, CDR2 SMNVEV (reference sequence). CDR3 region: CASNREPDLTDTQYF. The CDR3 nucleotides read TGTGCCAGCAACCGGGAGCCCGACCTCACAGATACGCAGTATTTT.

This chain joins TRBV11-2 and TRBJ2-4, with D possibly being TRBD1 (5 bases). The V end was cut by 3 bases, the J end by 0 bases, with 15 bases between. Germline CDR1 is SGHAT and CDR2 is FQNNGV. CDR3 length: 17 residues. The CDR3 DNA sequence: TGTGCCAGCAGCTTCACTAACAGGCAACTAGCCAAAAACATTCAGTACTTC. This encodes CASSFTNRQLAKNIQYF.

CDR3 loop: CASTPLAPRGEQFF. The DNA for the CDR3 is TGTGCCAGCACCCCACTAGCGCCCCGCGGCGAGCAGTTCTTC. The V call is TRBV6-1, the J call TRBJ2-1, with 7 positions matching TRBD2. The germline gives CDR1 MNHNS, CDR2 SASEGT. This CDR3 is 14 amino acids long. Trimming at V came to 7 bases and at J to 10 bases, leaving 13 bases not matched to a gene.

Ten or more counts support this clonotype. This chain uses TRBV6-6 with TRBJ2-5; D may match TRBD1 or TRBD2 (5 bases each). V shed 2 bases and J shed 2 bases, with 12 bases lying between them. The germline V gene encodes CDR1 MNHNY and CDR2 SVGAGI (reference sequence). This CDR3 is built from 15 residues. The CDR3, as DNA: TGTGCCAGCAGTTACCCGGGACCTAAGCAAGAGACCCAGTACTTC. Translating gives CASSYPGPKQETQYF.

This clonotype appeared a few times. The rearrangement uses TRBV6-2 or TRBV6-3 and TRBJ2-7; 7 bases line up with TRBD2. Per the germline V gene, CDR1 is MNHEY and CDR2 is SVGEGT. The CDR3 runs 15 residues. With 6 bases clipped from V and 5 bases from J, the junction kept 13 bases outside the gene matches. The chain's CDR3 is CASSRDRDYEDEQYF. The DNA for the CDR3 is TGTGCCAGCAGCCGGGACCGGGACTACGAGGACGAGCAGTACTTC.

A few counts support this clonotype. The chain is built from TRBV27 and TRBJ2-1, with 8 positions matching TRBD1. The CDR3 length is 12 residues. Trimming at V came to 2 bases and at J to 12 bases, leaving 3 bases not matched to a gene. Germline CDR1 is MNHEY and CDR2 is SMNVEV (reference sequence). In DNA form, the CDR3 reads TGTGCCAGCAGTTTAGGACAGGGCCGGCAGTTCTTC. This codes for CASSLGQGRQFF.

Here the CDR3 reads CASIKGRDEKLFF. As DNA, the CDR3 is TGTGCCAGCATCAAGGGCCGGGATGAAAAACTGTTTTTT. The J gene is TRBJ1-4, the V gene TRBV7-9; D is unresolved. The germline V gene has CDR1 SEHNR and CDR2 FQNEAQ (reference sequence). The V gene lost 7 bases and the J gene lost 6 bases, with 12 bases spanning the gap. CDR3 length: 13 amino acids.

There are many counts of this clonotype. J is TRBJ2-1 and V is TRBV11-2; TRBD2 might be the D (5 bases). V lost 3 bases and J lost 9, with 6 bases in between. The V gene's germline CDR1 is SGHAT and CDR2 FQNNGV. The CDR3 loop spans 11 amino acids. Here the CDR3 DNA reads TGTGCCAGCAGCTTCGAGGGTGAGCAGTTCTTC. This codes for CASSFEGEQFF.

This clonotype was seen many times. The chain carries TRBV4-1 and TRBJ1-4; D gene ambiguous. V dropped 0 bases and J dropped 0 bases, with 11 bases sitting between them. CDR3 length: 17 residues. Germline V gene sequence: CDR1 MGHRA, CDR2 YSYEKL. The CDR3 DNA is TGCGCCAGCAGCCAAGATCGCCGGATAACAACTAATGAAAAACTGTTTTTT. Translation gives CASSQDRRITTNEKLFF.

The rearrangement uses TRBV2 and TRBJ2-3; the match to TRBD2 covers 9 bases. After removal of 4 bases from V and 3 bases from J, the junction contained 5 bases not matched to a gene. This CDR3 has 15 amino acids. Germline V lookup: CDR1 SNHLY, CDR2 FYNNEI. The CDR3 DNA sequence: TGTGCCAGCAGTGCCGGGACTAGCCCGACAGATACGCAGTATTTT. Translating gives CASSAGTSPTDTQYF.

This clonotype was seen a handful of times. V is TRBV7-9 and J is TRBJ2-1; 7 nucleotides align to TRBD2. There are 17 residues in the CDR3. The germline CDR1 and CDR2 sequences are SEHNR and FQNEAQ (reference sequence). Trimming took 7 bases from V and 5 from J; bases not matched to a gene: 17. The CDR3 here is CASKSGAGTRHNNEQFF. CDR3 DNA sequence: TGTGCCAGCAAGTCGGGAGCGGGGACCCGGCATAACAATGAGCAGTTCTTC.